Below, one T cell receptor (beta chain) is given with its context. The sample belongs to a study of blood T cell repertoires in COVID-19. Study at large: The samples span acute and convalescent COVID-19 from the United States, Italy and Spain. Sample material is recorded as cDNA or gDNA derived from T cells, B-cell-depleted T cells, or PBMCs.

In the study's own analysis: Reference gene primers were amplified, and this amplification served to estimate nucleated cell counts. Assay used: immunoSEQ multiplex PCR; TCRdb lists only in-frame clones, some missing. Clonal size and the V and J genes are those of that table, whereas D and trimming came from the DNA. In the table there are fewer than 65,000 clones, approximately 80% of which are singletons. Germline V gene lookup returns CDR1 SGHVS and CDR2 FQNEAQ. Losses at the gene ends were 1 base for V and 5 bases for J; bases not matched to a gene: 7. The CDR3 consists of 17 residues. The genes are TRBV7-8 and TRBJ2-3, with 12 bases aligning to TRBD2. The TCR was taken from a human donor in a cohort sampled during active COVID-19. What was sequenced was peripheral blood. CDR3 sequence: CASSLGTSGGLRDTQYF. The CDR3 DNA sequence: TGTGCCAGCAGCTTAGGAACTAGCGGGGGGCTGAGAGATACGCAGTATTTT.